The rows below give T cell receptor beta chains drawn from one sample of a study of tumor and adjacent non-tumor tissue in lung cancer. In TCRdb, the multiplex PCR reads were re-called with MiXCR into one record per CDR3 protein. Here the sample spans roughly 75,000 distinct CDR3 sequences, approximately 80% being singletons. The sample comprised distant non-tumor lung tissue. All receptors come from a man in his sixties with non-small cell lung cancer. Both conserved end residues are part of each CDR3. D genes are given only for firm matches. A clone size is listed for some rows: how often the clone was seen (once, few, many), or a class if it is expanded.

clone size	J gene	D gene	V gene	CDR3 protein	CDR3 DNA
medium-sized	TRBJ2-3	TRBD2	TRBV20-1	CSARDLGTSGGPRTDTQYF	TGCAGTGCTAGAGATCTCGGGACTAGCGGGGGGCCCCGCACAGATACGCAGTATTTT
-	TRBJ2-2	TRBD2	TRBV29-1	CSVTGTSWFTGVLFF	TGCAGCGTGACCGGGACTAGCTGGTTCACCGGGGTACTGTTTTTT
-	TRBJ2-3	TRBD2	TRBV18	CVSAMDSGRATDTQYF	TGTGTCAGCGCGATGGATAGCGGGAGAGCCACAGATACGCAGTATTTT
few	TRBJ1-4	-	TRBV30	CVWSVQVNEKLFF	TGTGTCTGGAGTGTTCAGGTTAATGAAAAACTGTTTTTT
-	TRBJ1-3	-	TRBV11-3	CANSLQISSVNTIYF	TGTGCCAACAGCTTACAGATATCCTCTGTAAACACCATATATTTT
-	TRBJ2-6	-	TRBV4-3	CASSQEALSGANVQTF	TGCGCTAGCAGCCAAGAGGCGCTGTCTGGGGCCAACGTCCAGACTTTC
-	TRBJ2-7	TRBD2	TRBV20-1	CSDGLAGGDGQYF	TGCAGTGATGGACTAGCGGGCGGAGACGGGCAGTACTTC
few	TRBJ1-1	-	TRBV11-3	CASSLARAEDFF	TGTGCCAGCAGCCTCGCGAGGGCTGAAGATTTCTTT
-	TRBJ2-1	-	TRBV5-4	CASSIDNEQFF	TGTGCTAGCAGCATTGACAATGAGCAGTTCTTC
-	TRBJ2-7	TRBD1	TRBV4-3	CTNSQRDRGDEQYF	TGCACCAACAGCCAACGGGACAGGGGGGACGAGCAGTACTTC
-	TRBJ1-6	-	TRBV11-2	CASGATGYYGSTLHF	TGTGCCAGCGGAGCTACGGGCTACTACGGTTCAACCCTCCACTTT
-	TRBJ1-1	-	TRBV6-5	CASNSISSREAFF	TGTGCCAGCAATAGCATTAGTTCGCGGGAAGCTTTCTTT
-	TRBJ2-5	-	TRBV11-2	CASSSAMRGPKETQYF	TGTGCCAGCAGCTCCGCGATGCGGGGGCCAAAGGAGACCCAGTACTTC
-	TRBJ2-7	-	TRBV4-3	CASSQAAGSLDHSF	TGCGCCAGCAGCCAAGCGGCTGGGAGCTTGGACCACTCCTTC
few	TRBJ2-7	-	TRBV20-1	CIARDASIPEQYF	TGCATTGCTAGAGACGCCAGCATCCCCGAGCAGTACTTC
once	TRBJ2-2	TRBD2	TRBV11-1	CASRRTSGGANTGELFF	TGTGCCAGCAGACGGACTAGCGGAGGGGCTAACACCGGGGAGCTGTTTTTT
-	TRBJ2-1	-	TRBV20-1	CRATQDFNEQFF	TGCCGTGCCACGCAGGATTTCAATGAACAGTTCTTC
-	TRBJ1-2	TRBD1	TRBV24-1	CATSPGQGVNYGYTF	TGTGCCACCAGCCCGGGACAGGGGGTTAACTATGGCTACACCTTC
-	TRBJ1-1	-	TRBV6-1	CATQDGGVGRAEAFF	TGTGCCACCCAGGACGGAGGCGTTGGGAGAGCTGAAGCTTTCTTT
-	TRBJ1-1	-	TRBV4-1	CVSIQDQGRIAFF	TGCGTCAGCATCCAAGACCAGGGACGTATCGCTTTCTTT
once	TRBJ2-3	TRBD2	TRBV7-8	CASSFETSAYTDTQYF	TGCGCCAGCAGCTTCGAGACTAGCGCCTACACAGATACGCAGTATTTT
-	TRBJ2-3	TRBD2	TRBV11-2	CASSFLTGGVQQYF	TGTGCCAGCAGCTTTCTAACGGGGGGGGTTCAGCAATATTTT
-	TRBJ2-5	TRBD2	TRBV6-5	CANSDYGTAGAQYF	TGTGCCAACAGTGATTACGGGACCGCGGGGGCCCAGTACTTC
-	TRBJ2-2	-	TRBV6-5	CACSRTGLGTEELFF	TGTGCCTGCAGTAGAACAGGGTTAGGCACCGAGGAGCTGTTTTTT
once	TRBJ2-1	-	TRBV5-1	CASSFVPEGGSYNEQFF	TGCGCCAGCAGCTTTGTCCCGGAGGGGGGTTCCTACAACGAGCAGTTCTTC
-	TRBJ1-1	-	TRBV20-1	CSARGGGKGVNTEASF	TGCAGTGCTCGAGGTGGGGGTAAGGGTGTAAACACTGAAGCTTCCTTT
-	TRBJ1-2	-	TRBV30	CAWSTLGDYGYTF	TGTGCCTGGAGTACTCTAGGGGACTATGGCTACACCTTC
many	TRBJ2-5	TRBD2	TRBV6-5	CASSEREGTQETQYF	TGTGCCAGCAGTGAGCGGGAGGGCACCCAAGAGACCCAGTACTTC
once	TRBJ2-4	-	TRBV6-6	CASSPTGDYRYF	TGTGCCAGCAGCCCGACCGGGGATTATCGGTACTTC
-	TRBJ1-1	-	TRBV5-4	CGSSAGRRGRGDTEAIF	TGTGGCAGCAGCGCCGGTCGACGGGGACGAGGCGACACTGAAGCTATCTTT
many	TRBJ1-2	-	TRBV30	CAWSTGNYGYTF	TGTGCCTGGAGTACAGGCAACTATGGCTACACCTTC
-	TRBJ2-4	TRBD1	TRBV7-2	CASSSHTGAKNVQYF	TGTGCAAGCAGCAGCCATACAGGGGCCAAAAACGTTCAGTACTTC
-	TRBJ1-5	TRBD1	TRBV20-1	CSVREDRADHPQHF	TGCAGTGTTAGAGAGGACAGGGCGGACCATCCCCAGCATTTT
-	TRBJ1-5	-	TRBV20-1	CSAITRHSNRPQHF	TGCAGTGCTATCACAAGGCATAGCAATCGGCCCCAGCATTTT
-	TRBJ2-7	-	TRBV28	CASSLPEDEQYF	TGTGCCAGCAGTTTACCGGAGGACGAGCAGTACTTC
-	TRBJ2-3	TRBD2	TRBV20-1	CSALRVGEGIKPQYF	TGCAGTGCGCTCAGAGTGGGGGAGGGCATAAAGCCCCAGTATTTT
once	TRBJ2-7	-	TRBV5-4	CASSSDRFSSEQYF	TGTGCCAGCAGTTCTGACAGGTTTTCCTCCGAGCAGTACTTC
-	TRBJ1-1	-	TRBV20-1	CSARGGGKGVNTEAFF	TGCAGTGCTAGAGGTGGGGGTAAGGGTGTAAACACTGAAGCTTTCTTT
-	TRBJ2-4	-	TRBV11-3	CASSLSGTLTINIQYF	TGTGCCAGTAGCTTATCCGGGACACTCACCATAAACATTCAGTACTTC
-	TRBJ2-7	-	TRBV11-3	CPSSHLTPTLGYEQYF	TGTCCCAGCAGCCACCTTACACCGACCCTCGGGTACGAGCAGTACTTC
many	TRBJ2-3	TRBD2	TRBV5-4	CASSSSPGTSGGARTQYF	TGTGCCAGCAGCTCCTCCCCCGGGACTAGCGGGGGGGCACGTACGCAGTATTTT
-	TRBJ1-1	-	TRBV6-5	CVSSYRSEGTEAFF	TGTGTCAGCAGTTACAGGTCGGAGGGCACTGAAGCTTTCTTT
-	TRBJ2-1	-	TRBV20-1	CSASPLVGALNEQFF	TGCAGCGCTAGCCCGCTAGTGGGAGCTCTCAATGAGCAGTTCTTC
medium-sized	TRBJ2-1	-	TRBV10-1	CASSENPDSYNEQFF	TGCGCCAGCAGTGAAAATCCAGATTCCTACAATGAGCAGTTCTTC
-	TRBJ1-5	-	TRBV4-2	CASSQDVRSNQPRHF	TGTGCCAGCAGCCAAGATGTTCGTAGCAATCAGCCCCGGCATTTT
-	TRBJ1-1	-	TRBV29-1	CNTGQDQNTEAFF	TGCAACACTGGTCAGGACCAGAACACTGAAGCTTTCTTT
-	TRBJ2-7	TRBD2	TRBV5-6	CASNWGRGEQYF	TGTGCCAGCAACTGGGGGAGGGGTGAGCAGTACTTC
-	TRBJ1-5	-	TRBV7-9	CASSLSGSVQPQQF	TGTGCCAGCAGTTTATCTGGGAGCGTTCAGCCCCAGCAATTT
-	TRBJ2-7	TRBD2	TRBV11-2	CATSLTTSGSYEQYF	TGTGCCACCAGCTTAACGACTAGCGGATCTTACGAACAGTACTTC
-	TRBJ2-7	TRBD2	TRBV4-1	CASSGPGTSIYEQYF	TGCGCCAGCAGCGGACCCGGGACTAGCATCTACGAGCAGTACTTC
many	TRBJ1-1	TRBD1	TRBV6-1	CASSEAKGAGMNTEAFF	TGTGCCAGCAGTGAAGCGAAGGGGGCAGGGATGAACACTGAAGCTTTCTTT
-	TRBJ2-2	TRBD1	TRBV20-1	CSARPGQGNTEELFF	TGCAGTGCTAGACCGGGACAGGGTAACACCGAGGAGCTGTTTTTT
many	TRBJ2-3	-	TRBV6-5	CASSSYRANTQYF	TGTGCCAGCAGCAGTTACAGGGCGAATACGCAGTATTTT
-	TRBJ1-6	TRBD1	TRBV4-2	CASNYSLGTGLGNSPLHF	TGTGCCAGCAACTACTCACTAGGGACAGGGTTAGGAAATTCACCCCTCCACTTT
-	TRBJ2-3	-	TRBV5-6	CASSLVGGAETQYF	TGTGCCAGCAGCTTGGTAGGGGGGGCAGAAACGCAGTATTTT
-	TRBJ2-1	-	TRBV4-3	CASSQDKAGCNYNEQFF	TGCGCCAGCAGCCAAGATAAGGCGGGATGTAACTACAATGAGCAGTTCTTC
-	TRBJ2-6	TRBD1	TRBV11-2	CASGLAPKDRPTGANVLTF	TGTGCCAGCGGCTTAGCACCAAAGGACAGGCCCACTGGGGCCAACGTCCTGACTTTC
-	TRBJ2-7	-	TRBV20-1	CSASEATYEHYF	TGCAGTGCTAGTGAGGCCACCTACGAGCATTACTTC
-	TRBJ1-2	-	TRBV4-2	CASSQYDEGSYGYTF	TGTGCCAGCAGCCAATATGACGAGGGTAGCTATGGCTACACCTTC
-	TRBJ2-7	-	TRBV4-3	CASSKRTNPGAYEQYF	TGCGCCAGCAGTAAACGGACGAACCCTGGGGCCTACGAGCAGTACTTC